This T cell receptor beta chain originates from a study of T cell responses to AZD1222 COVID-19 vaccine. Broader study findings: There were vaccine-associated CD4 TCRs across spike, dominant at 160-218 and 743-854. White British people made up most donors, females outnumbered males, and clonal diversity was possibly underestimated. Baseline serology detected seropositivity in only six AZD1222 recipients. Scientists sampled the repertoires only once the peak T cell response had passed.

The CDR3 is made up of 20 amino acids. V shed 0 bases, J shed 4 bases, and the junction held 15 bases outside the gene matches. Germline assignment: CDR1 KGHDR and CDR2 SFDVKD. Comments on this clone: Its antigen is not identified.

Measured with immunoSEQ multiplex PCR; TCRdb has only the in-frame clones, and not every one. The sample lists roughly 72,000 clones; roughly 88% were seen once. This TCR was recovered from an adult who received the MenACWY meningococcal vaccine as a control. This sequence joins TRBV24-1 and TRBJ2-5; 11 bases are a match to TRBD1. The sample was peripheral blood, taken 28 days after the second dose of the MenACWY control vaccine. The CDR3 region has the DNA TGTGCCACCAGTGATTTGCGAGGGGACAGGGGGATCGGAGGCAGAGAGACCCAGTACTTC. Its protein product is CATSDLRGDRGIGGRETQYF.